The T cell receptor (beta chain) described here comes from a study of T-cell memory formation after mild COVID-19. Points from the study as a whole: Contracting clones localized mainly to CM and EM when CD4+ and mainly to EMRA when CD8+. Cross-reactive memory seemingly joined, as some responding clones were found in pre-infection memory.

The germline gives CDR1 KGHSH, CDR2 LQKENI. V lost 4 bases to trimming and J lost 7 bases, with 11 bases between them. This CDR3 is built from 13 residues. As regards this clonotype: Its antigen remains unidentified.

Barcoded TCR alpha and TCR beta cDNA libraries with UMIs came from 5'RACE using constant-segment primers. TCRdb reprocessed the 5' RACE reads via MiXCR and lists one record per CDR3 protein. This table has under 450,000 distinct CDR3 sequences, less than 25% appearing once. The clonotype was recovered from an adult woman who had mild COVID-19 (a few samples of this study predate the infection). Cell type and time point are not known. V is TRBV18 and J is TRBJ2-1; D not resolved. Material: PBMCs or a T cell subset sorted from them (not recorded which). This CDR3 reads CASSRRDQNEQFF. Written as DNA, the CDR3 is TGTGCCAGCTCACGTAGGGATCAAAATGAGCAGTTCTTC.